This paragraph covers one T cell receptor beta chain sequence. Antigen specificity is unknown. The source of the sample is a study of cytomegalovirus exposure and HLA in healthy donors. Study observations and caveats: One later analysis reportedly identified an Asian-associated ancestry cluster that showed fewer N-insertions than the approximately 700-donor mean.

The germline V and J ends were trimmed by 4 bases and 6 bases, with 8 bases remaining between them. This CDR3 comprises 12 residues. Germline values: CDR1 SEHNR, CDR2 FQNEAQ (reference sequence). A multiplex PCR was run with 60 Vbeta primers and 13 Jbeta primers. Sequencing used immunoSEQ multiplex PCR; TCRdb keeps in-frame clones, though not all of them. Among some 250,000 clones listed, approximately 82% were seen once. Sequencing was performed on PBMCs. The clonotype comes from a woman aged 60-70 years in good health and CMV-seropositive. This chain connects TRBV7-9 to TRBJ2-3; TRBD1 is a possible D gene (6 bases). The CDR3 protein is CASSSGVDTQYF. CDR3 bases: TGTGCCAGCAGCTCAGGGGTGGATACGCAGTATTTT.